This T cell receptor beta chain was sequenced during a study of cytomegalovirus exposure and HLA in healthy donors. The PCR contained 60 Vbeta and 13 Jbeta primers. Clones were sequenced by immunoSEQ multiplex PCR, and TCRdb holds only the in-frame ones, with some missing. The sample has 70,000 to 80,000 clones, around 82% seen once. The CDR3 has 16 residues. With 0 bases clipped from V and 6 bases from J, the junction kept 8 bases outside the gene matches. Germline lookup yields CDR1 SGDLS and CDR2 YYNGEE. Study-wide results and limits: Analyzed later, association rates of TCRs varied across HLA loci, with DRB1 most and HLA-C fewest. Some TCR beta chains (164 of them) were listed as cytomegalovirus-associated.

As to this clone: Its target is not known.

This chain uses TRBV9 with TRBJ2-2, with 7 bases fitting TRBD2. The receptor was derived from a man aged 18 to 29 in good health and CMV-seronegative. The sample taken for sequencing was PBMCs. CDR3 DNA: TGTGCCAGCAGCGTAGTGGGAGGGGAGTCTGCCGGGGAGCTGTTTTTT. It codes for CASSVVGGESAGELFF.